A selection of T cell receptor beta chains follows, all from one sample in a study of T cells after yellow fever vaccination. One entry per CDR3 protein, called by TCRdb with MiXCR from the 5' RACE reads. This table has 250,000 or so distinct CDR3 sequences, 6.9% appearing once. Specimen: CD4+ T cells sorted from PBMCs, collected 15 days after the yellow fever booster vaccination. The source is a man aged 25 to 40 who received the YFV17D yellow fever vaccine. Both conserved end residues are part of each CDR3. The D gene is left open where the match is weak. A row's size may be missing; if present it is once, few, many or a size class.

TRBV7-8	few	.	TRBJ2-3	CASGTTDTQYF	TGTGCCAGCGGAACCACAGATACGCAGTATTTT
TRBV18	few	TRBD2	TRBJ2-1	CASSGQRESPNEQFF	TGTGCCAGCTCAGGGCAGCGGGAGAGTCCCAATGAGCAGTTCTTC
TRBV7-2	many	.	TRBJ2-5	CASRRRGEETQYF	TGTGCCAGCAGACGTCGTGGGGAAGAGACCCAGTACTTC
TRBV20-1	.	.	TRBJ2-7	CSAAGKFYEQYF	TGCAGTGCGGCGGGGAAATTCTACGAGCAGTACTTC
TRBV7-3	many	.	TRBJ2-3	CASSQRGYSTDTQYF	TGTGCCAGCAGTCAAAGGGGCTACAGCACAGATACGCAGTATTTT
TRBV28	many	TRBD2	TRBJ2-1	CASQAGVFDNEQFF	TGTGCCAGCCAAGCGGGAGTGTTCGACAATGAGCAGTTCTTC
TRBV3-1	many	TRBD2	TRBJ2-7	CANSQERTGGGSYEQYF	TGTGCCAACAGCCAAGAGAGGACGGGAGGGGGCTCCTACGAGCAGTACTTC
TRBV18	.	TRBD1	TRBJ1-5	CASSPTGGAAQPQHF	TGTGCCAGCTCCCCGACAGGGGGCGCGGCTCAGCCCCAGCATTTT
TRBV6-2/TRBV6-3	.	.	TRBJ1-1	CASSGEVEDTEAFF	TGTGCCAGCAGTGGGGAGGTAGAGGACACTGAAGCTTTCTTT
TRBV12-3/TRBV12-4	few	.	TRBJ2-2	CASSFGGPGGPGELFF	TGTGCCAGCAGTTTCGGGGGGCCGGGCGGACCCGGGGAGCTGTTTTTT
TRBV5-1	many	.	TRBJ2-1	CASSLRGIDEQFF	TGCGCCAGCAGCTTGAGAGGGATCGATGAGCAGTTCTTC
TRBV20-1	many	.	TRBJ2-2	CSASGPRKGAGELFF	TGCAGTGCTAGCGGACCGCGGAAAGGGGCCGGGGAGCTGTTTTTT
TRBV7-3	.	.	TRBJ2-7	CASSFGPSYEQYF	TGTGCCAGCAGCTTCGGTCCCTCCTACGAGCAGTACTTC
TRBV11-2	many	.	TRBJ2-2	CASSSDTTGELFF	TGTGCCAGCAGCTCAGACACCACCGGGGAGCTGTTTTTT
TRBV27	many	.	TRBJ1-5	CASSLGVHQPQHF	TGTGCCAGCAGTTTAGGGGTTCATCAGCCCCAGCATTTT
TRBV10-3	many	.	TRBJ2-1	CAISEGGSLDEQFF	TGTGCCATCAGTGAGGGGGGTAGTCTCGATGAGCAGTTCTTC
TRBV7-9	many	.	TRBJ1-4	CASSLGGGSEKLFF	TGTGCCAGCAGCTTAGGCGGGGGTAGTGAAAAACTGTTTTTT
TRBV5-4	once	.	TRBJ2-2	CVSSLEFRSNTGELFF	TGTGTCAGCAGCTTGGAATTTAGGTCGAACACCGGGGAGCTGTTTTTT
TRBV12-3/TRBV12-4	few	.	TRBJ1-5	CASSLSGNSNQPQHF	TGTGCCAGCAGTTTATCAGGGAATAGCAATCAGCCCCAGCATTTT
TRBV20-1	few	TRBD2	TRBJ2-7	CSASRTRSSSYEQYF	TGCAGTGCTTCCCGGACTAGGAGTAGCTCCTACGAGCAGTACTTC
TRBV9	many	TRBD2	TRBJ2-1	CASSPSWTSASNEQFF	TGTGCCAGCAGCCCAAGTTGGACTAGCGCCTCCAATGAGCAGTTCTTC
TRBV10-1	few	.	TRBJ2-1	CASSERAHNEQFF	TGCGCCAGCAGTGAGCGGGCCCACAATGAGCAGTTCTTC
TRBV20-1	few	.	TRBJ1-1	CSARQWGGTEAFF	TGCAGTGCTAGACAATGGGGCGGAACTGAAGCTTTCTTT
TRBV28	many	.	TRBJ2-3	CASSLGGPDTQYF	TGTGCCAGCAGTTTAGGCGGGCCAGATACGCAGTATTTT
TRBV20-1	many	.	TRBJ1-1	CSARGRNGEAFF	TGCAGTGCTAGAGGGCGGAATGGGGAAGCTTTCTTT
TRBV6-1	.	.	TRBJ2-6	CASSPPPAGANVLTF	TGTGCCAGCAGCCCCCCCCCGGCTGGGGCCAACGTCCTGACTTTC
TRBV5-1	many	.	TRBJ2-2	CARSGPPGELFF	TGCGCCCGTTCGGGGCCCCCCGGGGAGCTGTTTTTT
TRBV19	.	.	TRBJ1-1	CASSMGGQSNTEAFF	TGTGCCAGTAGTATGGGTGGACAGTCGAACACTGAAGCTTTCTTT
TRBV27	few	.	TRBJ2-2	CASSPGVRRNTGELFF	TGTGCCAGCAGTCCAGGGGTGAGGCGGAACACCGGGGAGCTGTTTTTT
TRBV7-2	many	TRBD2	TRBJ2-4	CASSTNGGWAKNIQYF	TGTGCCAGCAGCACTAACGGGGGGTGGGCCAAAAACATTCAGTACTTC
TRBV10-1	.	.	TRBJ2-3	CATSPLGRGITDTQYF	TGCGCCACTTCACCCCTAGGACGGGGAATCACAGATACGCAGTATTTT
TRBV20-1	few	.	TRBJ2-7	CSASGLGAYYEQYF	TGCAGTGCTAGTGGCCTCGGGGCATACTACGAGCAGTACTTC
TRBV28	many	.	TRBJ1-2	CASRPPLAGGYTF	TGTGCCAGCAGGCCGCCGTTGGCTGGTGGCTACACCTTC
TRBV5-1	.	.	TRBJ2-7	CASSAIGHEQYF	TGCGCCAGCAGCGCTATAGGGCACGAGCAGTACTTC
TRBV6-2/TRBV6-3	many	TRBD1	TRBJ2-7	CATSRDSTYEQYF	TGTGCCACCAGTCGGGACAGCACCTACGAGCAGTACTTC
TRBV20-1	few	.	TRBJ2-1	CSASAQREQFF	TGCAGTGCTAGCGCACAGCGTGAGCAGTTCTTC
TRBV30	few	.	TRBJ1-5	CAWSRQDNQPQHF	TGTGCCTGGAGCCGGCAGGACAATCAGCCCCAGCATTTT
TRBV18	many	.	TRBJ2-2	CASSPRGVAAVIGELFF	TGTGCCAGCTCACCACGAGGGGTCGCGGCAGTTATCGGGGAGCTGTTTTTT
TRBV5-4	.	.	TRBJ1-1	CASSQGRYTEAFF	TGTGCCAGCAGCCAGGGACGGTACACTGAAGCTTTCTTT
TRBV5-1	.	.	TRBJ2-5	CASSTGDSLNRRTQYF	TGCGCCAGCAGCACAGGAGACTCGCTAAACCGTCGGACCCAGTACTTC
TRBV4-3	many	TRBD1	TRBJ2-1	CASSQLDRGGYNEQFF	TGCGCCAGCAGCCAACTTGACAGGGGGGGTTACAATGAGCAGTTCTTC
TRBV12-3/TRBV12-4	.	TRBD1	TRBJ1-5	CASSPWDRSKQPQHF	TGTGCCAGCAGCCCATGGGACAGAAGCAAACAGCCCCAGCATTTT
TRBV7-9	few	.	TRBJ1-6	CASSPDTLLTNSPLHF	TGTGCCAGCAGCCCTGACACCCTTCTGACCAATTCACCCCTCCACTTT
TRBV6-2/TRBV6-3	.	.	TRBJ2-7	CASSYDIYEQYF	TGTGCCAGCAGTTACGACATCTACGAGCAGTACTTC
TRBV9	.	TRBD1	TRBJ2-3	CASSVATGTGEGGTDTQYF	TGTGCCAGCAGCGTTGCGACCGGGACAGGGGAGGGGGGCACAGATACGCAGTATTTT
TRBV7-6	many	TRBD2	TRBJ2-3	CASSLSGGRTDTQYF	TGTGCCAGCAGCTTATCTGGCGGGAGGACAGATACGCAGTATTTT
TRBV5-1	.	TRBD2	TRBJ2-3	CASSLTAGGRTTDTQYF	TGCGCCAGCAGTCTGACAGCGGGAGGCCGAACCACAGATACGCAGTATTTT
TRBV7-2	.	.	TRBJ2-3	CASSPNSGWGDTQYF	TGTGCCAGCAGCCCTAATAGCGGTTGGGGCGATACGCAGTATTTT
TRBV3-1	.	.	TRBJ1-5	CASSQESNQPQHF	TGTGCCAGCAGCCAAGAGAGCAATCAGCCCCAGCATTTT
TRBV10-2	few	TRBD1	TRBJ2-5	CASSRSRGYVTQYF	TGCGCCAGCAGTCGATCCAGGGGGTACGTGACCCAGTACTTC
TRBV4-2	.	.	TRBJ1-5	CASSPTWQGLYSNQPQHF	TGTGCCAGCAGCCCCACGTGGCAGGGCCTTTATAGCAATCAGCCCCAGCATTTT
TRBV7-9	many	TRBD2	TRBJ2-7	CASSQKREGAEQYF	TGTGCCAGCAGCCAAAAGCGGGAGGGAGCCGAGCAGTACTTC